This TCR beta chain was identified in a study of control samples from healthy donors and cancer patients. TCRdb's table, derived via immunoSEQ multiplex PCR, lists solely in-frame clones and lacks some. The data contain about 80,000 clones, roughly 89% of them seen just once; the ten biggest clones take up around 5.4%. This sequence originates from a man aged 45-65 years in good health. The specimen sequenced was blood.

Written as DNA, the CDR3 is TGTGCCAGCAGTGTACAGGGGTTAGCTAACTATGGCTACACCTTC. This codes for CASSVQGLANYGYTF. This chain joins TRBV6-6 and TRBJ1-2, with 7 bases aligning to TRBD1. CDR1 is MNHNY, CDR2 SVGAGI, per germline (reference sequence). The CDR3 runs 15 residues. Trimming took 5 bases from V and 0 from J; bases not matched to a gene: 6.